A single sample is the source of the 22 T cell receptor beta chains below, sequenced in a study of Graves' ophthalmopathy and Graves' hyperthyroidism. Using RNA transcripts, the TCR beta CDR3 regions were amplified. The first round was an RT-PCR with HTBI primers, and the second round was a multiplex PCR. TCRdb passed the multiplex PCR reads through MiXCR, listing each CDR3 protein once. The profile shows roughly 500,000 distinct CDR3 sequences, roughly an eighth of them singletons. Specimen: blood. All receptors come from a woman in her twenties or thirties with Graves' ophthalmopathy.

Many counts were recorded for this clonotype. The gene calls are TRBV12-5 and TRBJ1-6, with D possibly being TRBD1 (5 bases). The CDR3 loop spans 14 amino acids. The germline V gene encodes CDR1 LGHNT and CDR2 FRNRAP. Between the trimmed V and J ends, which lost 5 bases and 10 bases, there was a span of 15 bases. The CDR3, as DNA: TGTGCTAGTGGTCCCCCCGCGGGGGAGTCACCCCTCCACTTT. As protein: CASGPPAGESPLHF.

This clonotype was observed at least ten times. In nucleotides, the CDR3 is TGTGCCAGCAGCCCGACGGGACAGGTCCTATCTGGAAACACCATATATTTT. Translating it yields CASSPTGQVLSGNTIYF. The V call is TRBV3-1, the J call TRBJ1-3; 8 bases fit TRBD1. Unmatched junction bases numbered 9, after V lost 4 bases and J lost 1 base. CDR3 length: 17 residues. The V gene's germline CDR1 is LGHDT and CDR2 YNNKEL (reference sequence).

This clonotype was counted a few times. V is TRBV5-5 and J is TRBJ1-1, with a weak D call TRBD1 (6 bases). CDR3 length: 16 amino acids. From germline, CDR1 is SGHKS and CDR2 YYEKEE (reference sequence). The ends were cut back, 0 bases at V and 7 bases at J, with 19 bases in the middle. Here the CDR3 reads CASSLDYREIPSEAFF. Here the CDR3 DNA reads TGTGCCAGCAGCTTGGATTACAGGGAGATTCCTAGTGAAGCTTTCTTT.

Worth noting for this clonotype: A much larger clone differs by one base, so this may be a read error. The chain joins TRBV6-2 or TRBV6-3 to TRBJ2-7; D might be TRBD2 (7 bases). There are 15 residues in the CDR3. Germline-derived CDR1 and CDR2 are MNHEY and SVGEGT. V was cut by 2 bases and J by 2 bases, with 13 bases left in between. CDR3 sequence reads: CASSYVRGAPYEQYF. Written as DNA, the CDR3 is TGTGCCAGCAGTTACGTCCGGGGGGCACCCTACGAGCAGTACTTC.

This clonotype was detected ten times or more. V and J are TRBV30 and TRBJ1-2; no firm D call. The V gene lost 4 bases and the J gene lost 5 bases, with 17 bases spanning the gap. The CDR3 length is 14 residues. Germline lookup yields CDR1 GTSNPN and CDR2 SVGIG (reference sequence). The CDR3 DNA sequence: TGTGCCTGGACGAGCGAGATTACGGGATATGGCTACACCTTC. Its protein product is CAWTSEITGYGYTF.

This clonotype was seen at least ten times. The V and J genes are TRBV12-3 or TRBV12-4 and TRBJ1-2, with D tentatively TRBD1 (5 bases). CDR3 length: 15 residues. The germline V and J ends were trimmed by 1 base and 3 bases, with 12 bases remaining between them. The CDR3 sequence: CASSLGSGAYYGYTF. In DNA form, the CDR3 reads TGTGCCAGCAGTTTAGGGTCCGGGGCCTACTATGGCTACACCTTC.

This clonotype has at least ten counts. V usage is TRBV12-3 or TRBV12-4 and J usage is TRBJ2-7; D not resolved. CDR3 length: 13 residues. The germline V and J ends were trimmed by 4 bases and 7 bases, with 14 bases remaining between them. The CDR3 sequence: CASSWQASREQYF. For the CDR3, the DNA is TGTGCCAGCAGTTGGCAGGCTTCTAGAGAGCAGTACTTC.

There are many counts of this clonotype. This chain joins TRBV12-3 or TRBV12-4 and TRBJ1-5, with TRBD1 identical over 8 bases. J lost 7 bases, V lost 7 bases, and 9 bases had no gene match. The CDR3 consists of 14 residues. The CDR3 region has the DNA TGTGCCAGCACCTCGACAGGGGACGGCCAGCCCCAGCATTTT. Protein: CASTSTGDGQPQHF.

This clonotype was recorded many times. The V gene is TRBV30, the J gene TRBJ1-1; D gene uncertain. V lost 3 bases and J lost 3, with 11 bases in between. The CDR3 length is 13 residues. Germline V gene sequence: CDR1 GTSNPN, CDR2 SVGIG (reference sequence). This CDR3 reads CAWRHIGDTEAFF. The CDR3 coding sequence is TGTGCCTGGAGACATATTGGTGACACTGAAGCTTTCTTT. Supplemented by reference TRBV30 and TRBJ1-1, the full variable domain reads SQTIHQWPATLVQPVGSPLSLECTVEGTSNPNLYWYRQAAGRGLQLLFYSVGIGQISSEVPQNLSASRPQDRQFILSSKKLLLSDSGFYLCAWRHIGDTEAFFGQGTRLTVV.

This clonotype was found many times. The chain couples TRBV7-9 to TRBJ1-5, with TRBD1 matching 7 bases. Per germline, CDR1 SEHNR and CDR2 FQNEAQ (reference sequence). Trimming took 4 bases from V and 3 from J; bases not matched to a gene: 6. The CDR3 is made up of 15 amino acids. CDR3 DNA: TGTGCCAGCAGCTCCGGGGACAGACTCAATCAGCCCCAGCATTTT. Its protein is CASSSGDRLNQPQHF.

The table lists this clonotype with many counts. This rearrangement joins TRBV6-5 to TRBJ1-5, with TRBD1 matching 7 bases. From germline, CDR1 is MNHEY and CDR2 SVGAGI. The V segment lost 7 bases and the J segment 5 bases; nucleotides outside the gene matches: 8. The CDR3 covers 14 residues. The CDR3 loop is CASTRGTGDQPQHF. Here the CDR3 DNA reads TGTGCCAGCACCCGAGGAACAGGGGATCAGCCCCAGCATTTT.

This clonotype was found many times. This chain links TRBV12-5 with TRBJ1-1; 11 nucleotides line up with TRBD1. Germline loops: CDR1 LGHNT, CDR2 FRNRAP. The CDR3 consists of 17 residues. The J segment lost 0 bases and the V segment lost 6 bases, leaving 9 bases of the junction unmatched. The DNA of the CDR3 is TGTGCTAGTGGCCAGGGACAGGGGGGGATGATGAACACTGAAGCTTTCTTT. Translation: CASGQGQGGMMNTEAFF.

At least ten counts were recorded for this clonotype. The chain recombines TRBV7-8 with TRBJ2-7, with 8 bases fitting TRBD2. There are 15 residues in the CDR3. Trimming took 2 bases from V and 6 from J; bases not matched to a gene: 9. Germline CDR1 is SGHVS and CDR2 is FQNEAQ. CDR3 sequence (DNA): TGTGCCAGCAGCTTAACTCCAAGGCTAGCGGGCGAGCAGTACTTC. It translates to CASSLTPRLAGEQYF. The full variable domain, in which reference TRBV7-8 and TRBJ2-7 provide the parts outside the CDR3, is GAGVSQSPRYKVAKRGQDVALRCDPISGHVSLFWYQQALGQGPEFLTYFQNEAQLDKSGLPSDRFFAERPEGSVSTLKIQRTQQEDSAVYLCASSLTPRLAGEQYFGPGTRLTVT.

This clonotype was counted many times. The V gene is TRBV25-1, the J gene TRBJ1-6, with D perhaps matching TRBD1 (5 bases). The CDR3 extends over 14 amino acids. V lost 4 bases to trimming and J lost 10 bases, with 14 bases between them. Germline V lookup: CDR1 MGHDK, CDR2 SYGVNS. The CDR3 loop reads CASSVPGRGSPLHF. The DNA of the CDR3 is TGTGCCAGCAGTGTCCCGGGGCGGGGGTCACCCCTCCACTTT.

This clonotype was detected a few times. This chain connects TRBV7-3 to TRBJ2-1; 7 bases align to TRBD1. The CDR3 is 12 residues long. In germline, CDR1 is SGHTA, CDR2 FQGTGA. V lost 8 bases, J lost 2 bases, and 0 bases stayed unmatched. CDR3 bases: TGTGCCAGCGGGACAGCCTACAATGAGCAGTTCTTC. This encodes CASGTAYNEQFF. Using reference TRBV7-3 and TRBJ2-1 for the parts outside the CDR3, the full variable domain is GAGVSQTPSNKVTEKGKYVELRCDPISGHTALYWYRQSLGQGPEFLIYFQGTGAADDSGLPNDRFFAVRPEGSVSTLKIQRTERGDSAVYLCASGTAYNEQFFGPGTRLTVL.

This clonotype was detected many times. CDR3 sequence (DNA): TGCGCCAGCAGCTTGGGGGGACTGGTGAACACCGGGGAGCTGTTTTTT. Encoded protein: CASSLGGLVNTGELFF. This sequence joins TRBV5-1 and TRBJ2-2; D may be TRBD2 (6 bases). The CDR3 covers 16 residues. The V gene lost 0 bases and the J gene lost 1 base, with 10 bases spanning the gap. The germline V gene has CDR1 SGHRS and CDR2 YFSETQ.

The V and J genes are TRBV6-1 and TRBJ1-1; D uncertain. Germline CDR1 is MNHNS and CDR2 is SASEGT. Trimming cost V 6 bases and J 1 base, with 12 bases left between them. The CDR3 length is 14 residues. CDR3 sequence: CASRVTATNTEAFF. CDR3 DNA sequence: TGTGCCAGCAGAGTAACAGCTACGAACACTGAAGCTTTCTTT.

The table lists this clonotype with many counts. This sequence joins TRBV30 and TRBJ1-2; TRBD1 agrees at 7 bases. The CDR3 contains 12 residues. Germline assignment: CDR1 GTSNPN and CDR2 SVGIG (reference sequence). V was clipped by 2 bases and J by 4 bases; unmatched bases: 1. This chain's CDR3 is CAWSHRGYGYTF. CDR3 nucleotide sequence: TGTGCCTGGAGTCACAGGGGCTATGGCTACACCTTC.

This chain uses TRBV4-2 with TRBJ2-4; perhaps TRBD2 as D (6 bases). The CDR3 is 18 residues long. CDR1 and CDR2 from the germline V gene are LGHNA and YNFKEQ. V was clipped by 1 base and J by 1 base, with 17 bases between them. CDR3 in DNA: TGTGCCAGCAGCCAAGCCCCATGGGACTCCTCGGCCAAAAACATTCAGTACTTC. Its translation: CASSQAPWDSSAKNIQYF.

This clonotype was counted many times. The chain carries TRBV6-1 and TRBJ1-1; unclear D gene. This CDR3 region has 13 residues. Germline V gene data show CDR1 as MNHNS and CDR2 as SASEGT. Between the trimmed V and J ends, which lost 5 bases and 2 bases, there was a span of 9 bases. CDR3 loop: CASSRNTNTEAFF. CDR3 nucleotides: TGTGCCAGCAGTCGTAACACAAACACTGAAGCTTTCTTT.

This clonotype was seen ten or more times. The chain couples TRBV5-1 to TRBJ2-7; TRBD2 matches 8 bases. The CDR3 runs to 15 residues. Per germline, CDR1 SGHRS and CDR2 YFSETQ. V lost 0 bases to trimming and J lost 2 bases; unmatched junction nucleotides: 4. The CDR3 protein is CASSLEGTSPYEQYF. The CDR3 DNA is TGCGCCAGCAGCTTGGAAGGGACTAGTCCCTACGAGCAGTACTTC. Full variable domain (missing parts from reference TRBV5-1 and TRBJ2-7): KAGVTQTPRYLIKTRGQQVTLSCSPISGHRSVSWYQQTPGQGLQFLFEYFSETQRNKGNFPGRFSGRQFSNSRSEMNVSTLELGDSALYLCASSLEGTSPYEQYFGPGTRLTVT.

This clonotype was counted ten times or more. The V and J genes are TRBV7-8 and TRBJ2-2, with 8 bases lining up with TRBD1. Germline values: CDR1 SGHVS, CDR2 FQNEAQ. The CDR3 is 16 amino acids. V lost 5 bases, J lost 6 bases, and 11 bases stayed unmatched. CDR3 sequence reads: CASSPREVTGAGELFF. Written as DNA, the CDR3 is TGTGCCAGCAGCCCCCGTGAAGTGACAGGGGCCGGGGAGCTGTTTTTT.